This T cell receptor beta chain originates from a study of cytomegalovirus exposure and HLA in healthy donors. Overall study findings and caveats: Association with HLA alleles at 0.05 false discovery rate was found for 15,000 to 20,000 TCR beta sequences in a later analysis. TCR beta chain V- and J-gene trimming was linked, in a later analysis, to a missense variant in DCLRE1C.

PCR used 60 Vbeta primers and 13 Jbeta primers. As originally analysed: In a later analysis, roughly 86 million unique TCR beta chains included roughly 11 million shared by two or more donors. Sequencing used immunoSEQ multiplex PCR; TCRdb keeps in-frame clones, though not all of them. That table is the source of V, J and clone size, and D and trimming were worked out from the DNA. The sample holds some 150,000 clones, around 81% seen once. For this clone: Its antigen remains unknown.

Each donor was nominally healthy when sampled (though unrecorded immune exposures were likely). Specimen: PBMCs. This sequence was found in a woman in her late teens or twenties in good health and CMV-seropositive.

CDR3 protein: CASSTQTGTEAFF. The CDR3, as DNA: TGTGCCAGCAGTACCCAGACGGGCACTGAAGCTTTCTTT. The V call is TRBV6-5, the J call TRBJ1-1; D is ambiguous. Trimming shortened V by 5 bases and J by 4 bases, and 11 bases separated the two germline ends. The germline V gene encodes CDR1 MNHEY and CDR2 SVGAGI. The CDR3 runs to 13 residues.